This T cell receptor (beta chain) was profiled in a study of cytomegalovirus exposure and HLA in healthy donors. Across the whole study: The same platform was used for the 110 or so validation repertoires as for the approximately 730 first-cohort repertoires, as reported in a later analysis.

These donors were members of the roughly 110-subject validation cohort, a group separate from the approximately 700-subject first cohort. The table lists this clone with a few counts. Antigen specificity is unknown. Findings and limits, study-wide: There were some 150 TCR beta chains listed as cytomegalovirus-associated. In vitro experiments confirmed that three CMV-associated chains were specific for CMV antigens.

This CDR3 comprises 14 residues. Trimming removed 4 bases from V and 7 bases from J; junction bases left unmatched: 5. From germline, CDR1 is MNHNS and CDR2 SASEGT. TCRdb's table, derived via immunoSEQ multiplex PCR, lists solely in-frame clones and lacks some. The data show 55,000 to 65,000 clones, 80% to 95% seen once. Sample: PBMCs. The chain carries TRBV6-1 and TRBJ2-1; 9 bases map to TRBD2. The sequence was obtained from a man aged 18 to 29 in good health and CMV-seronegative. CDR3 region: CASSVGAGGNEQFF. The CDR3 nucleotides read TGTGCCAGCAGTGTAGGTGCGGGGGGGAATGAGCAGTTCTTC.